The clone carrying this T cell receptor beta chain was seen just once. A much larger clone lies a single base off, so this may be a read error. Without any cell sorting, about 20-31 mg of bulk tissue yielded co-extracted RNA and DNA. Every tumor sample had over 75% viable tumor cells. The CDR3 is 11 amino acids. V was trimmed by 6 bases and J by 6 bases, leaving 12 bases between them. Germline V lookup: CDR1 DFQATT, CDR2 SNEGSKA (reference sequence). The sample belongs to a study of tumor-infiltrating lymphocytes in primary liver carcinoma. TCR beta cDNA came from about 450 ng total RNA, primed with a constant-region primer. Modified slightly, ARM-PCR produced TCR beta libraries over three nested multiplex PCR rounds. With TRBV1-TRBV30 forward primers and a C-beta reverse primer, the first two PCR rounds were run for roughly 10 cycles each. TCRdb ran MiXCR on the multiplex PCR reads and lists one entry per CDR3 protein. The repertoire holds some 21,000 distinct CDR3 sequences, over 60% seen once, with approximately 40% in the top ten.

Sequencing used liver tumor tissue from sampling region 1. Subset denoted: tumor region T1, superior pole. This chain joins TRBV20-1 and TRBJ2-7; tentative D call: TRBD2 (5 bases). The source of this sequence is a woman under 40 with primary liver carcinoma and hepatitis B virus infection. Here the CDR3 reads CSASGQREQYF. The CDR3 coding sequence is TGCAGTGCCAGCGGTCAGCGCGAGCAGTACTTC.